A selection of T cell receptor beta chains follows, all from one sample in a study of blood T cell repertoires in COVID-19. The protocol was immunoSEQ multiplex PCR, while the TCRdb copy is restricted to in-frame clones and leaves out a portion. The sample consists of about 280,000 clones, about 90% of them appearing once. Sequenced: peripheral blood. These TCRs come from a woman in her twenties or thirties with COVID-19, enrolled during active disease. Both conserved end residues are part of each CDR3. A D gene is named only where the DNA matches it firmly. Clone sizes are given selectively: once, few, many, or a class where the clone is expanded.

abundance: -
j_gene: TRBJ1-6
d_gene: TRBD1
v_gene: TRBV15
CDR3nt: TGTGCCACCCAACCCAGGGGGAATTCACCCCTCCACTTT
CDR3aa: CATQPRGNSPLHF

abundance: -
j_gene: TRBJ2-7
d_gene: -
v_gene: TRBV30
CDR3nt: TGTGCCTGGAGTGTAACAGGCTTAGGATCCTACGAGCAGTACTTC
CDR3aa: CAWSVTGLGSYEQYF

abundance: -
j_gene: TRBJ1-6
d_gene: TRBD1
v_gene: TRBV10-2
CDR3nt: TGCGCCAGCAGTTCGACAGGGTCCTACTCACCCCTCCACTTT
CDR3aa: CASSSTGSYSPLHF

abundance: -
j_gene: TRBJ1-3
d_gene: TRBD1
v_gene: TRBV9
CDR3nt: TGTGCCAGCAGCCGCAGGGGGCGTGAAGGAAACACCATATATTTT
CDR3aa: CASSRRGREGNTIYF

abundance: -
j_gene: TRBJ1-1
d_gene: -
v_gene: TRBV6-5
CDR3nt: TGTGCCAGCAGACTGACCGGAGCTGAAGCTTTCTTT
CDR3aa: CASRLTGAEAFF

abundance: -
j_gene: TRBJ1-5
d_gene: TRBD1
v_gene: TRBV9
CDR3nt: TGTGCCAGCAGCGTAGGAACAGGGGGCCAGCCCCAGCATTTT
CDR3aa: CASSVGTGGQPQHF

abundance: -
j_gene: TRBJ1-1
d_gene: TRBD1
v_gene: TRBV4-1
CDR3nt: TGCGCCAGCAGCCGGCTGGGACAGCAGGGGAACACTGAAGCTTTCTTT
CDR3aa: CASSRLGQQGNTEAFF

abundance: -
j_gene: TRBJ2-5
d_gene: TRBD2
v_gene: TRBV4-1
CDR3nt: TGCGCCAGCAGCCAAGAGGGACTAGCGGGGGGACAAGAGACCCAGTACTTC
CDR3aa: CASSQEGLAGGQETQYF

abundance: -
j_gene: TRBJ1-2
d_gene: TRBD1
v_gene: TRBV12-3/TRBV12-4
CDR3nt: TGTGCCAGCAGGACAGGGGTCTATGGCTACACCTTC
CDR3aa: CASRTGVYGYTF

abundance: -
j_gene: TRBJ2-7
d_gene: TRBD2
v_gene: TRBV5-1
CDR3nt: TGCGCCAGCAGGGAAGGACTAGCGGAGGCCTACGAGCAGTACTTC
CDR3aa: CASREGLAEAYEQYF

abundance: -
j_gene: TRBJ2-2
d_gene: TRBD2
v_gene: TRBV27
CDR3nt: TGTGCCAGCGCAGGACTAGCGGGATGGACCGGGGAGCTGTTTTTT
CDR3aa: CASAGLAGWTGELFF

abundance: -
j_gene: TRBJ1-2
d_gene: -
v_gene: TRBV10-3
CDR3nt: TGTGCCATCAGTGACGTGTCAGGCCTCTATGGCTACACCTTC
CDR3aa: CAISDVSGLYGYTF

abundance: once
j_gene: TRBJ2-1
d_gene: TRBD1
v_gene: TRBV5-1
CDR3nt: TGCGCCAGCAGAGCTCTAGGGGGCCCCTACAATGAGCAGTTCTTC
CDR3aa: CASRALGGPYNEQFF

abundance: -
j_gene: TRBJ2-7
d_gene: TRBD2
v_gene: TRBV19
CDR3nt: TGTGCCAGTAGTATGGAACTAGCGAGGGCCTACGAGCAGTACTTC
CDR3aa: CASSMELARAYEQYF

abundance: -
j_gene: TRBJ1-6
d_gene: TRBD1
v_gene: TRBV5-1
CDR3nt: TGCGCCAGCAGCTATGGGACAGTTGATAATTCACCCCTCCACTTT
CDR3aa: CASSYGTVDNSPLHF

abundance: -
j_gene: TRBJ2-1
d_gene: TRBD1
v_gene: TRBV7-9
CDR3nt: TGTGCCAGCAGCTTAGATAGGGGGCATTCCTACAATGAGCAGTTCTTC
CDR3aa: CASSLDRGHSYNEQFF

abundance: once
j_gene: TRBJ2-1
d_gene: -
v_gene: TRBV11-2
CDR3nt: TGTGCCAGCAGTAAGGCCGGCCTAGGGGCCAATGAGCAGTTCTTC
CDR3aa: CASSKAGLGANEQFF

abundance: -
j_gene: TRBJ1-1
d_gene: -
v_gene: TRBV19
CDR3nt: TGTGCCAGTAGTCCAGGAGGTACGACTGAAGCTTTCTTT
CDR3aa: CASSPGGTTEAFF

abundance: -
j_gene: TRBJ2-1
d_gene: -
v_gene: TRBV7-8
CDR3nt: TGTGCCAGCAGCTTCCGATCGGGCAATGAGCAGTTCTTC
CDR3aa: CASSFRSGNEQFF

abundance: -
j_gene: TRBJ1-4
d_gene: TRBD1
v_gene: TRBV5-1
CDR3nt: TGCGCCAGCAGCAGGACCGGGACAGCCGAAAAACTGTTTTTT
CDR3aa: CASSRTGTAEKLFF

abundance: -
j_gene: TRBJ1-1
d_gene: -
v_gene: TRBV11-2
CDR3nt: TGTGCCAGCAGCTTAGATAAGCGCACTGAAGCTTTCTTT
CDR3aa: CASSLDKRTEAFF

abundance: once
j_gene: TRBJ1-1
d_gene: TRBD1
v_gene: TRBV19
CDR3nt: TGTGCCAGTAGTCCCTGGACAGGGGACGTAGCTTTCTTT
CDR3aa: CASSPWTGDVAFF

abundance: -
j_gene: TRBJ2-7
d_gene: -
v_gene: TRBV7-9
CDR3nt: TGTGCCAGCAGCTTAGACAGGGTCTACGAGCAGTACTTC
CDR3aa: CASSLDRVYEQYF

abundance: -
j_gene: TRBJ2-2
d_gene: -
v_gene: TRBV6-6
CDR3nt: TGTGCCAGCAGTTACAGTGGACGGAGGACCGGGGAGCTGTTTTTT
CDR3aa: CASSYSGRRTGELFF

abundance: -
j_gene: TRBJ1-5
d_gene: -
v_gene: TRBV6-1
CDR3nt: TGTGCCAGCAGTGATGGAAGGGGGTGGGATCAGCCCCAGCATTTT
CDR3aa: CASSDGRGWDQPQHF

abundance: -
j_gene: TRBJ2-7
d_gene: -
v_gene: TRBV28
CDR3nt: TGTGCCAGCATAGCCTGGGGCAGCTCCTACGAGCAGTACTTC
CDR3aa: CASIAWGSSYEQYF

abundance: -
j_gene: TRBJ1-5
d_gene: -
v_gene: TRBV7-8
CDR3nt: TGTGCCAGCAGCCGCGGTGATGGGACAAGGGGGAGGGGGCCCCAGCATTTT
CDR3aa: CASSRGDGTRGRGPQHF

abundance: -
j_gene: TRBJ2-5
d_gene: TRBD2
v_gene: TRBV5-4
CDR3nt: TGTGCCAGCAGCGGGACTAGCGGGGCCTACCAAGAGACCCAGTACTTC
CDR3aa: CASSGTSGAYQETQYF

abundance: once
j_gene: TRBJ1-4
d_gene: -
v_gene: TRBV10-3
CDR3nt: TGTGCCATCAGTGATGTGGAGGGGTTGAGATCTAATGAAAAACTGTTTTTT
CDR3aa: CAISDVEGLRSNEKLFF

abundance: -
j_gene: TRBJ2-7
d_gene: -
v_gene: TRBV10-3
CDR3nt: TGTGCCATCAGTGAGTCGGTGGACAGCACCTACGAGCAGTACTTC
CDR3aa: CAISESVDSTYEQYF

abundance: -
j_gene: TRBJ2-5
d_gene: -
v_gene: TRBV6-6
CDR3nt: TGTGCCAGCAGTCGGGACTTGGGGGCGGGAGAGACCCAGTACTTC
CDR3aa: CASSRDLGAGETQYF

abundance: once
j_gene: TRBJ2-3
d_gene: -
v_gene: TRBV7-2
CDR3nt: TGTGCCAGCAGCTTTCGATCCGGGGGAGTGGGGGATACGCAGTATTTT
CDR3aa: CASSFRSGGVGDTQYF

abundance: once
j_gene: TRBJ1-2
d_gene: -
v_gene: TRBV5-4
CDR3nt: TGTGCCAGCAGCTTGGCAGGTTACAACTATGGCTACACCTTC
CDR3aa: CASSLAGYNYGYTF

abundance: -
j_gene: TRBJ1-1
d_gene: -
v_gene: TRBV10-2
CDR3nt: TGCGCCAGCGCGACAGGCCCGAACACTGAAGCTTTCTTT
CDR3aa: CASATGPNTEAFF

abundance: -
j_gene: TRBJ1-4
d_gene: -
v_gene: TRBV2
CDR3nt: TGTGCCAGCTCCGATAGCACTAATGAAAAACTGTTTTTT
CDR3aa: CASSDSTNEKLFF

abundance: -
j_gene: TRBJ2-1
d_gene: TRBD2
v_gene: TRBV2
CDR3nt: TGTGCCAGCTCGGCTAGCGGATACAATGAGCAGTTCTTC
CDR3aa: CASSASGYNEQFF

abundance: -
j_gene: TRBJ2-1
d_gene: TRBD2
v_gene: TRBV11-2
CDR3nt: TGTGCCAGCAGCCTAATAGCGGGGGCCTTGGATGAGCAGTTCTTC
CDR3aa: CASSLIAGALDEQFF

abundance: -
j_gene: TRBJ2-1
d_gene: TRBD1
v_gene: TRBV10-2
CDR3nt: TGCGCCAGGTCACAGGGGGCGTTAGATGAGCAGTTCTTC
CDR3aa: CARSQGALDEQFF

abundance: -
j_gene: TRBJ2-7
d_gene: -
v_gene: TRBV7-9
CDR3nt: TGTGCCAGCAGCTGGGATACTAGTACCGAGCAGTACTTC
CDR3aa: CASSWDTSTEQYF

abundance: -
j_gene: TRBJ1-4
d_gene: -
v_gene: TRBV9
CDR3nt: TGTGCCAGCAGCTCAGGGAGGGGGGGAAATGAAAAACTGTTTTTT
CDR3aa: CASSSGRGGNEKLFF

abundance: -
j_gene: TRBJ2-3
d_gene: TRBD2
v_gene: TRBV14
CDR3nt: TGTGCCAGCAGCCAACCGGGACTACACTTCACAGATACGCAGTATTTT
CDR3aa: CASSQPGLHFTDTQYF

abundance: once
j_gene: TRBJ2-7
d_gene: TRBD1
v_gene: TRBV2
CDR3nt: TGTGCCAGCAGGGACAGGGGTTACGAGCAGTACTTC
CDR3aa: CASRDRGYEQYF

abundance: -
j_gene: TRBJ1-4
d_gene: -
v_gene: TRBV11-1
CDR3nt: TGTGCCAGCAGCCGAGACAGGAAGGAAAAACTGTTTTTT
CDR3aa: CASSRDRKEKLFF

abundance: once
j_gene: TRBJ2-1
d_gene: TRBD2
v_gene: TRBV10-3
CDR3nt: TGTGCCATCCGCCTCGGTGGCGGGGGGGAATATGAGCAGTTCTTC
CDR3aa: CAIRLGGGGEYEQFF

abundance: -
j_gene: TRBJ1-2
d_gene: TRBD1
v_gene: TRBV3-1/TRBV3-2
CDR3nt: TGTGCCAGCAGCCAAGACGTATTGGGACAGGATTATGGCTACACCTTC
CDR3aa: CASSQDVLGQDYGYTF

abundance: -
j_gene: TRBJ1-3
d_gene: -
v_gene: TRBV6-1
CDR3nt: TGTGCCAGCAGTGCCATCAGGGAGGAGGTTGGAAACACCATATATTTT
CDR3aa: CASSAIREEVGNTIYF

abundance: -
j_gene: TRBJ2-7
d_gene: TRBD1
v_gene: TRBV5-1
CDR3nt: TGCGCCAGCAGCTGGACAGGGGACGAGCAGTACTTC
CDR3aa: CASSWTGDEQYF

abundance: once
j_gene: TRBJ2-1
d_gene: -
v_gene: TRBV7-9
CDR3nt: TGTGCCAGCAGCTTAGCGGGCAGGGTTAATGAGCAGTTCTTC
CDR3aa: CASSLAGRVNEQFF

abundance: few
j_gene: TRBJ1-5
d_gene: -
v_gene: TRBV2
CDR3nt: TGTGCCAGCACCCGAGGAGCCAGGGTAAATCAGCCCCAGCATTTT
CDR3aa: CASTRGARVNQPQHF

abundance: -
j_gene: TRBJ1-2
d_gene: -
v_gene: TRBV6-5
CDR3nt: TGTGCCAGCAGTTACGGCACATATGGCTACACCTTC
CDR3aa: CASSYGTYGYTF

abundance: -
j_gene: TRBJ2-2
d_gene: -
v_gene: TRBV5-4
CDR3nt: TGTGCCAGCAGCTTGTTGCCCCGGCGGGCCGGGGAGCTGTTTTTT
CDR3aa: CASSLLPRRAGELFF